The 26 T cell receptor beta chains given below trace back to one sample, sequenced in a study of response to subunit inactivated influenza vaccine. Using its own MiXCR run on the RT-PCR reads, TCRdb lists one record per CDR3 protein. This sample yields 590,000 or so distinct CDR3 sequences, of which 11% to 15% are seen a single time; 7.5% to 8% belongs to the top ten. Source: PBMCs from blood, taken 14 to 15 days before vaccination. The source of these receptors is a man aged 50-59 years who received an inactivated influenza vaccine.

The V and J genes are TRBV12-3 or TRBV12-4 and TRBJ2-7, with D perhaps matching TRBD1 (6 bases). CDR3 size: 13 residues. Trimming removed 2 bases at V and 4 bases at J, with 9 bases between. The CDR3 is CASSLWTVYEQYF. CDR3 in DNA: TGTGCCAGCAGTTTATGGACAGTTTACGAGCAGTACTTC.

In this sample, this clonotype turned up a few times. The rearrangement joins TRBV18 to TRBJ1-4, with 7 bases aligning to TRBD1. The V gene end was trimmed by 1 base and the J gene end by 8 bases; junction bases not matched to a gene: 13. The CDR3 length is 17 residues. Germline CDR1 is KGHSH and CDR2 is LQKENI. The CDR3: CASSPHVETGRQEKLFF. DNA of the CDR3: TGTGCCAGCTCACCACACGTCGAGACAGGGAGACAGGAAAAACTGTTTTTT.

The chain uses TRBV3-1 and TRBJ2-1; no definite D call. Trimming cost V 0 bases and J 3 bases, with 6 bases left between them. The CDR3 has 14 residues. Per germline, CDR1 LGHDT and CDR2 YNNKEL (reference sequence). The CDR3 nucleotides read TGTGCCAGCAGCCAAGAACCCAGCTACAATGAGCAGTTCTTC. It translates to CASSQEPSYNEQFF.

This clonotype was counted a few times. The chain carries TRBV10-3 and TRBJ1-6, with D unresolved. The CDR3 has 14 residues. Germline V CDR1 and CDR2: ENHRY, SYGVKD. V was shortened by 0 bases and J by 9 bases, with 9 bases between the two germline ends. CDR3 protein: CAISESPFSSPLHF. As DNA, the CDR3 is TGTGCCATCAGTGAGTCCCCCTTTAGTTCACCCCTCCACTTT.

This clonotype was recorded a few times. V and J are TRBV27 and TRBJ1-4, with 10 bases lining up with TRBD1. Per germline, CDR1 MNHEY and CDR2 SMNVEV (reference sequence). The CDR3 runs to 15 residues. V shed 6 bases, J shed 5 bases, and the junction held 6 bases outside the gene matches. The CDR3 sequence is CASRPPGQGNEKLFF. The CDR3, as DNA: TGTGCCAGCAGACCCCCGGGACAGGGGAATGAAAAACTGTTTTTT.

The rearrangement links TRBV15 to TRBJ2-3; D is possibly TRBD1 (5 bases). Trimming shortened V by 0 bases and J by 15 bases, and 13 bases separated the two germline ends. Germline values: CDR1 LNHNV, CDR2 YYDKDF (reference sequence). The CDR3 extends over 12 amino acids. In nucleotides, the CDR3 is TGTGCCACCAGCAGAGACCCTGCAGGGCACTATTTT. Amino acid sequence: CATSRDPAGHYF.

The chain links TRBV30 to TRBJ2-7, with D perhaps TRBD1 (6 bases). The CDR3 has 13 residues. Germline assignment: CDR1 GTSNPN and CDR2 SVGIG (reference sequence). Trimming removed 3 bases at V and 2 bases at J, with 11 bases between. For the CDR3, the DNA is TGTGCCTGGAGAAAACAGGGTACCTACGAGCAGTACTTC. The encoded protein is CAWRKQGTYEQYF.

The chain employs TRBV11-2 and TRBJ2-6; 9 positions agree with TRBD2. CDR3 size: 18 residues. The V segment lost 7 bases and the J segment 1 base; nucleotides outside the gene matches: 11. Per the germline V gene, CDR1 is SGHAT and CDR2 is FQNNGV. CDR3 residues: CASTTGRGGRSGANVLTF. The CDR3 DNA reads as TGTGCCAGCACGACCGGGCGGGGGGGCCGATCTGGGGCCAACGTCCTGACTTTC. Full variable domain (rest looked up from reference TRBV11-2 and TRBJ2-6): EAGVAQSPRYKIIEKRQSVAFWCNPISGHATLYWYQQILGQGPKLLIQFQNNGVVDDSQLPKDRFSAERLKGVDSTLKIQPAKLEDSAVYLCASTTGRGGRSGANVLTFGAGSRLTVL.

This clonotype was counted between two and nine times. The chain employs TRBV11-2 and TRBJ2-3; tentative D call: TRBD2 (5 bases). This CDR3 spans 18 amino acids. Trimming took off 5 bases at V and 0 bases at J, with 21 bases between the two ends. CDR1 is SGHAT, CDR2 FQNNGV, per germline. The CDR3: CASSTRRRSGYSTDTQYF. In DNA, the CDR3 is TGTGCCAGCAGCACCCGCAGGAGGAGCGGATATAGCACAGATACGCAGTATTTT.

The sample holds a few counts of this clonotype. This chain connects TRBV9 to TRBJ1-6; D unclear. The CDR3 extends over 14 amino acids. V shed 4 bases and J shed 9 bases, with 14 bases lying between them. Germline values: CDR1 SGDLS, CDR2 YYNGEE. The CDR3 reads CASSPGFIGSPLHF. CDR3 DNA: TGTGCCAGCAGCCCCGGCTTTATCGGTTCACCCCTCCACTTT.

This clonotype was picked up many times. The gene calls are TRBV28 and TRBJ1-5; D call uncertain. Trimming cost V 2 bases and J 9 bases, with 5 bases left between them. The CDR3 consists of 11 residues. Germline CDR1 and CDR2: MDHEN and SYDVKM. CDR3 in amino acids: CASSLMSPQHF. In DNA, the CDR3 is TGTGCCAGCAGTTTAATGTCGCCCCAGCATTTT.

A few counts support this clonotype. The chain couples TRBV5-1 to TRBJ2-2; the match to TRBD1 covers 12 bases. The V segment lost 5 bases and the J segment 3 bases; nucleotides outside the gene matches: 8. Per germline, CDR1 SGHRS and CDR2 YFSETQ. This CDR3 has 17 amino acids. This CDR3 reads CASRYPGQGADTGELFF. CDR3 coding DNA: TGCGCCAGCAGATATCCGGGACAGGGGGCTGACACCGGGGAGCTGTTTTTT.

V is TRBV12-3 or TRBV12-4 and J is TRBJ2-3; TRBD1 matches 7 bases. CDR3 size: 16 residues. V lost 6 bases, J lost 6 bases, and 15 bases stayed unmatched. The CDR3 here is CASSHRGFKGWDTQYF. CDR3 bases: TGTGCCAGCAGCCACAGGGGTTTCAAAGGCTGGGATACGCAGTATTTT.

The rearrangement links TRBV2 to TRBJ1-2; perhaps TRBD1 as D (5 bases). The CDR3 loop spans 12 amino acids. The V gene lost 6 bases and the J gene lost 4 bases, with 9 bases spanning the gap. Germline V gene lookup returns CDR1 SNHLY and CDR2 FYNNEI. DNA of the CDR3: TGTGCCAGCAGAGGGGACGGCTATGGCTACACCTTC. This sequence encodes CASRGDGYGYTF.

A word on this clonotype: An end of the junction does not agree with germline; a read error may underlie this. This rearrangement joins TRBV28 to TRBJ2-1, with 7 bases matching TRBD1. In germline, CDR1 is MDHEN, CDR2 SYDVKM. This CDR3 is built from 15 residues. CDR3 protein: CASSQYLQGFNEHFF. The DNA of the CDR3 is TGTGCCAGCAGTCAATACCTACAGGGGTTCAATGAGCACTTCTTC. Drawing the rest from reference TRBV28 and TRBJ2-1, the complete variable domain is DVKVTQSSRYLVKRTGEKVFLECVQDMDHENMFWYRQDPGLGLRLIYFSYDVKMKEKGDIPEGYSVSREKKERFSLILESASTNQTSMYLCASSQYLQGFNEHFFGPGTRLTVL.

At least ten counts were recorded for this clonotype. The rearrangement joins TRBV4-3 to TRBJ2-2, with TRBD1 matching over 7 bases. The CDR3 extends over 18 amino acids. V lost 0 bases to trimming and J lost 6 bases; unmatched junction nucleotides: 13. Germline lookup yields CDR1 LGHNA and CDR2 YSLEER. The chain's CDR3 is CASSQEQLGTVGSGELFF. CDR3 in DNA: TGCGCCAGCAGCCAAGAACAGCTCGGGACAGTGGGCTCCGGGGAGCTGTTTTTT.

The J gene is TRBJ2-2, the V gene TRBV6-2 or TRBV6-3; D ambiguous. The CDR3 loop spans 14 amino acids. V was cut by 2 bases and J by 1 base, with 5 bases left in between. From germline, CDR1 is MNHEY and CDR2 SVGEGT. The CDR3 DNA follows: TGTGCCAGCAGTTACCGGTGGAACACCGGGGAGCTGTTTTTT. Translating gives CASSYRWNTGELFF.

This clonotype was counted only a few times. The V and J genes are TRBV5-5 and TRBJ2-1; possibly TRBD2 for D (6 bases). The V and J ends lost 0 bases and 12 bases respectively, with 10 bases between them. From germline, CDR1 is SGHKS and CDR2 YYEKEE (reference sequence). There are 12 residues in the CDR3. Here the CDR3 reads CASSLAPSVQFF. CDR3 nucleotides: TGTGCCAGCAGCTTGGCCCCTAGCGTGCAGTTCTTC. Looking up the rest from reference TRBV5-5 and TRBJ2-1 gives the full variable domain: DAGVTQSPTHLIKTRGQQVTLRCSPISGHKSVSWYQQVLGQGPQFIFQYYEKEERGRGNFPDRFSARQFPNYSSELNVNALLLGDSALYLCASSLAPSVQFFGPGTRLTVL.

This rearrangement joins TRBV30 to TRBJ2-7; D gene unclear. The CDR3 length is 15 residues. V gave up 3 bases and J gave up 2 bases, with 17 bases separating them. CDR1 GTSNPN and CDR2 SVGIG come from the germline V gene (reference sequence). For the CDR3, the DNA is TGTGCCTGGAGGCCCCCTCTGATGCGGACCTACGAGCAGTACTTC. This gives the protein CAWRPPLMRTYEQYF.

The chain joins TRBV4-3 to TRBJ2-1; 7 nucleotides align to TRBD2. This CDR3 contains 15 residues. Germline lookup yields CDR1 LGHNA and CDR2 YSLEER. V shed 2 bases and J 3 bases; nucleotides not matched to a gene: 4. The CDR3, as DNA: TGCGCCAGCAGCCAATGGGGGGAGGGCTACAATGAGCAGTTCTTC. This translates into CASSQWGEGYNEQFF.

The chain is built from TRBV20-1 and TRBJ2-7; D gene uncertain. Trimming removed 1 base from V and 6 bases from J, with 10 bases in between. The CDR3 is made up of 12 amino acids. Germline V gene data show CDR1 as DFQATT and CDR2 as SNEGSKA (reference sequence). CDR3 region: CSARGSLLEQYF. For the CDR3, the DNA is TGCAGTGCTAGAGGTTCCCTACTCGAGCAGTACTTC.

The chain is built from TRBV7-9 and TRBJ2-7; possibly TRBD1 for D (6 bases). CDR1 and CDR2 from the germline V gene are SEHNR and FQNEAQ (reference sequence). The CDR3 consists of 15 residues. The V end lost 1 base, the J end lost 2 bases, and 12 bases lay between the germline ends. The CDR3 DNA sequence: TGTGCCAGCAGCTTAGGCGAGGACAGAGCCTACGAGCAGTACTTC. This sequence encodes CASSLGEDRAYEQYF. Based on the CDR3 plus reference TRBV7-9 and TRBJ2-7, the full variable domain is DTGVSQNPRHKITKRGQNVTFRCDPISEHNRLYWYRQTLGQGPEFLTYFQNEAQLEKSRLLSDRFSAERPKGSFSTLEIQRTEQGDSAMYLCASSLGEDRAYEQYFGPGTRLTVT.

V usage is TRBV2 and J usage is TRBJ2-5; possibly TRBD1 for D (7 bases). The CDR3 totals 14 residues. Trimming took 6 bases from V and 2 from J, leaving 13 bases between them. CDR1 SNHLY and CDR2 FYNNEI come from the germline V gene. CDR3 residues: CASRFQGGQETQYF. The CDR3 DNA reads as TGTGCCAGCAGATTTCAGGGGGGACAAGAGACCCAGTACTTC.

This clonotype was seen many times. This chain's CDR3 is CASSYQQGGGSEAFF. In DNA form, the CDR3 reads TGTGCCAGCAGTTACCAGCAGGGAGGTGGTTCTGAAGCTTTCTTT. The chain combines TRBV6-2 or TRBV6-3 with TRBJ1-1; D may be TRBD1 (5 bases). Germline values: CDR1 MNHEY, CDR2 SVGEGT. The V end lost 2 bases, the J end lost 6 bases, and 16 bases lay between the germline ends. The CDR3 sequence is 15 residues long.

The chain recombines TRBV7-3 with TRBJ2-1; the match to TRBD2 covers 12 bases. The germline V gene has CDR1 SGHTA and CDR2 FQGTGA. Germline trimming cut 4 bases from V and 8 bases from J; bases unmatched to any gene: 9. The CDR3 runs 16 residues. CDR3 region: CASSSLSSGRAYEQFF. Here the CDR3 DNA reads TGTGCCAGCAGCTCCCTGTCTAGCGGGAGGGCCTATGAGCAGTTCTTC.

This clonotype was recorded a few times. The chain employs TRBV4-2 and TRBJ2-2, with 7 bases fitting TRBD2. The CDR3 is made up of 15 amino acids. V was clipped by 4 bases and J by 5 bases; unmatched bases: 7. Per the germline V gene, CDR1 is LGHNA and CDR2 is YNFKEQ. Here the CDR3 reads CASSRRTSETGELFF. CDR3 sequence (DNA): TGTGCCAGCAGCCGCCGTACTAGCGAGACCGGGGAGCTGTTTTTT.